These 18 T cell receptor beta chains share one sample of origin, sequenced in a study of Ad26.COV2.S vaccination and SARS-CoV-2 variants. As for treatment: around 19 received Ad26.COV2.S at low or high dose, single or two shots; roughly 5 received placebo; per-sample allocation not given. Samples analyzed were those drawn on day 63 after the first vaccine or placebo injection. The repertoire was sequenced with immunoSEQ multiplex PCR; TCRdb's copy has only in-frame clones and lacks some. This repertoire shows roughly 410,000 clones, about four fifths found once; its top ten account for around 7.3%. The sample was peripheral blood, taken in a trial of Ad26.COV2.S vaccine versus placebo. These receptors came from a person aged 18-60 years who received the Ad26.COV2.S COVID-19 vaccine or a placebo.

This chain links TRBV14 with TRBJ2-1, with D perhaps matching TRBD2 (6 bases). This CDR3 region has 13 residues. The ends were cut back, 7 bases at V and 4 bases at J, with 11 bases in the middle. Germline V CDR1 and CDR2: SGHDN, FVKESK. The DNA of the CDR3 is TGTGCCAGCATGGGAGCGGGTTACAATGAGCAGTTCTTC. It yields the protein CASMGAGYNEQFF.

This clone qualifies as medium-sized. Here the CDR3 reads CASSDGGGHSQPQHF. DNA for the CDR3: TGTGCCAGCAGTGATGGCGGGGGGCATAGTCAGCCCCAGCATTTT. V gene TRBV6-1 combines with J gene TRBJ1-5; maybe TRBD1 (6 bases). The germline CDR1 and CDR2 sequences are MNHNS and SASEGT. CDR3 length equals 15 residues. Trimming removed 3 bases from V and 6 bases from J, with 15 bases in between.

The chain links TRBV5-5 to TRBJ2-6; D possibly corresponds to TRBD1 (6 bases). Looked up from germline, CDR1 is SGHKS and CDR2 is YYEKEE (reference sequence). V gave up 4 bases and J gave up 0 bases, with 11 bases separating them. This CDR3 spans 16 amino acids. CDR3 region: CASSVQGTSGANVLTF. In DNA form, the CDR3 reads TGTGCCAGCAGCGTACAGGGTACCTCTGGGGCCAACGTCCTGACTTTC.

The chain combines TRBV10-3 with TRBJ1-3; D gene unclear. The length of the CDR3 is 12 residues. V was clipped by 3 bases and J by 4 bases, with 4 bases between them. The germline V gene has CDR1 ENHRY and CDR2 SYGVKD. As DNA, the CDR3 is TGTGCCATCAGTGAACAGGGAAACACCATATATTTT. Its translation: CAISEQGNTIYF.

Comments on this clone: One end of the junction fails to match germline, which may point to a read error. The J gene is TRBJ2-1, the V gene TRBV27; the match to TRBD2 covers 7 bases. Germline V gives CDR1 MNHEY, CDR2 SMNVEV (reference sequence). CDR3 length: 12 amino acids. DNA of the CDR3: TGTGCCAGCAGTTTATTGGCTAGCGGCCTTATCTTC. This encodes CASSLLASGLIF.

V gene TRBV6-4 combines with J gene TRBJ2-2, with TRBD2 matching 10 bases. Trimming removed 4 bases from V and 10 bases from J; junction bases left unmatched: 9. CDR1 and CDR2 (germline): MRHNA, SNTAGT. The CDR3 covers 15 residues. The DNA of the CDR3 is TGTGCCAGCAGTGCCCAGCGGGGGGGCCAAGAGGAGCTGTTTTTT. Residues: CASSAQRGGQEELFF.

This clone showed up just once. The J gene is TRBJ2-1, the V gene TRBV5-1, with D tentatively TRBD1 or TRBD2 (7 bases each). Germline loops: CDR1 SGHRS, CDR2 YFSETQ. There are 13 residues in the CDR3. V lost 7 bases to trimming and J lost 4 bases, with 12 bases between them. CDR3 DNA sequence: TGCGCCAGCTCAGGGGGGGTTTACAATGAGCAGTTCTTC. It translates to CASSGGVYNEQFF.

V usage is TRBV11-3 and J usage is TRBJ2-3; TRBD1 or TRBD2 may be the D gene (7 bases each). The CDR3 covers 14 residues. The V gene's germline CDR1 is SGHNT and CDR2 YENEEA. V lost 5 bases and J lost 3, with 12 bases in between. The CDR3 nucleotides are TGTGCCAGCAGCCCAGGGGGGGGGACAGATACGCAGTATTTT. This sequence encodes CASSPGGGTDTQYF.

V gene TRBV27 combines with J gene TRBJ2-7; D may be TRBD1 or TRBD2 (6 bases each). Germline values: CDR1 MNHEY, CDR2 SMNVEV (reference sequence). Trimming cost V 4 bases and J 7 bases, with 14 bases left between them. The CDR3 has 13 amino acids. CDR3 protein: CASSSTQGGEQYF. In nucleotides, the CDR3 is TGTGCCAGCAGTTCCACCCAAGGGGGGGAGCAGTACTTC.

The chain joins TRBV13 to TRBJ2-2; D unclear. The length of the CDR3 is 13 residues. From germline, CDR1 is PRHDT and CDR2 FYEKMQ (reference sequence). Trimming left V 7 bases short and J 6 bases short, with 12 bases between. CDR3 region: CASTVLTPGELFF. CDR3 bases: TGTGCCAGCACCGTTTTGACTCCCGGGGAGCTGTTTTTT.

V and J are TRBV10-3 and TRBJ1-2, with a weak D call TRBD1 (6 bases). The germline CDR1 and CDR2 sequences are ENHRY and SYGVKD. CDR3 length: 16 amino acids. Trimming cost V 2 bases and J 7 bases, with 20 bases left between them. In DNA, the CDR3 is TGTGCCATCAGTGAGCTCGGGGGGGCGCGTCCGAGTGGCTACACCTTC. Its translation is CAISELGGARPSGYTF.

This clone has a handful of counts. The chain couples TRBV4-3 to TRBJ1-1; D remains ambiguous. Germline V gene data show CDR1 as LGHNA and CDR2 as YSLEER. Trimming removed 2 bases at V and 1 base at J, with 8 bases between. This CDR3 contains 14 residues. The CDR3 sequence is CASSQRTGNTEAFF. The CDR3, as DNA: TGCGCCAGCAGCCAAAGGACGGGGAACACTGAAGCTTTCTTT.

The rearrangement links TRBV2 to TRBJ1-6; no clear D gene. Germline V gene data show CDR1 as SNHLY and CDR2 as FYNNEI. Trimming shortened V by 7 bases and J by 5 bases, and 6 bases separated the two germline ends. This CDR3 contains 12 residues. For the CDR3, the DNA is TGTGCCAGCACAAAGCATAATTCACCCCTCCACTTT. Its protein product is CASTKHNSPLHF.

The chain combines TRBV5-8 with TRBJ2-3, with TRBD2 identical over 8 bases. Germline CDR1 is SGHTS and CDR2 is YDEGEE. This CDR3 spans 15 amino acids. The V and J ends lost 0 bases and 5 bases, in that order; junction bases with no gene match: 5. The CDR3 region has the DNA TGTGCCAGCAGCTTGGTACGGGGGGGTGGAGATACGCAGTATTTT. Translating it yields CASSLVRGGGDTQYF.

V gene TRBV20-1 combines with J gene TRBJ2-4, with D possibly being TRBD1 (5 bases). Germline V gives CDR1 DFQATT, CDR2 SNEGSKA (reference sequence). The CDR3 covers 11 residues. The V end lost 3 bases, the J end lost 15 bases, and 15 bases lay between the germline ends. The CDR3 DNA sequence: TGCAGTGCTAGTGATGGCAGGGAAGGGTACTTC. This codes for CSASDGREGYF.

The chain employs TRBV27 and TRBJ2-1; D ambiguous. The V gene lost 5 bases and the J gene lost 5 bases, with 13 bases spanning the gap. The CDR3 extends over 14 amino acids. Germline CDR1 and CDR2: MNHEY and SMNVEV (reference sequence). The CDR3 bases are TGTGCCAGCAGTGATACACCTACCCACAATGAGCAGTTCTTC. It specifies CASSDTPTHNEQFF.

This clone appeared a few times. The chain employs TRBV15 and TRBJ2-2; 10 bases line up with TRBD2. The germline gives CDR1 LNHNV, CDR2 YYDKDF (reference sequence). The CDR3 length is 14 residues. V lost 8 bases, J lost 1 base, and 1 base stayed unmatched. The CDR3 coding sequence is TGTGCCACCCGACTAGCGGGGAACACCGGGGAGCTGTTTTTT. Translation: CATRLAGNTGELFF.

The chain has TRBV15 and TRBJ1-2; D remains ambiguous. There are 14 residues in the CDR3. V dropped 5 bases and J dropped 3 bases, with 13 bases sitting between them. CDR1 LNHNV and CDR2 YYDKDF come from the germline V gene (reference sequence). The CDR3 bases are TGTGCCACCAGCCCTGAGCCGGGAGACTATGGCTACACCTTC. Translating it yields CATSPEPGDYGYTF.